This TCR beta chain was captured by sequencing in a study of pediatric ulcerative colitis. The rectum was sampled with one to two pinch biopsies at colonoscopy. The diagnostic colonoscopy in ulcerative colitis patients preceded any immunosuppressive treatment. Looked up from germline, CDR1 is SEHNR and CDR2 is FQNEAQ (reference sequence). The CDR3 totals 17 residues. Losses at the gene ends were 1 base for V and 7 bases for J; bases not matched to a gene: 12. Study-wide results and limits: No controls had the two rectal clonotypes shared by ulcerative colitis patients.

Samples were sequenced at Survey level, maximum 500,000 reads. Generated by immunoSEQ multiplex PCR, the TCRdb table keeps only in-frame clones and is missing some. The table has 40,000 to 60,000 clones, about four fifths seen once. Details on this clone: What it binds is not known.

The sequenced sample was gut tissue. The source of this sequence is a girl under 18 with moderate ulcerative colitis. J is TRBJ1-4 and V is TRBV7-9, with 7 positions matching TRBD1. For the CDR3, the DNA is TGTGCCAGCAGCTTAGTCATTAGGACAGGTCGGATTGAAAAACTGTTTTTT. The encoded protein is CASSLVIRTGRIEKLFF.